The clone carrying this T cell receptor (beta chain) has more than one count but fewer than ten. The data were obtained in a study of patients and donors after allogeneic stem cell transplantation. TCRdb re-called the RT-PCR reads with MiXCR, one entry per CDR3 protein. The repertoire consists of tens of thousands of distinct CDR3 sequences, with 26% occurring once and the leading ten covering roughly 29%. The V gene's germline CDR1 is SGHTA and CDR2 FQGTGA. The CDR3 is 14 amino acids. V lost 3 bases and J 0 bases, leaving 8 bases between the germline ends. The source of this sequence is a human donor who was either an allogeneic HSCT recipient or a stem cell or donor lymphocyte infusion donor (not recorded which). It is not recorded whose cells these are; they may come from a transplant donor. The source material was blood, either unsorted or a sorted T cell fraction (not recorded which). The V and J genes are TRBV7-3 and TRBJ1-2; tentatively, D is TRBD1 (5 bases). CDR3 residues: CASSFDSTNYGYTF. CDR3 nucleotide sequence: TGTGCCAGCAGCTTTGACAGTACTAACTATGGCTACACCTTC.